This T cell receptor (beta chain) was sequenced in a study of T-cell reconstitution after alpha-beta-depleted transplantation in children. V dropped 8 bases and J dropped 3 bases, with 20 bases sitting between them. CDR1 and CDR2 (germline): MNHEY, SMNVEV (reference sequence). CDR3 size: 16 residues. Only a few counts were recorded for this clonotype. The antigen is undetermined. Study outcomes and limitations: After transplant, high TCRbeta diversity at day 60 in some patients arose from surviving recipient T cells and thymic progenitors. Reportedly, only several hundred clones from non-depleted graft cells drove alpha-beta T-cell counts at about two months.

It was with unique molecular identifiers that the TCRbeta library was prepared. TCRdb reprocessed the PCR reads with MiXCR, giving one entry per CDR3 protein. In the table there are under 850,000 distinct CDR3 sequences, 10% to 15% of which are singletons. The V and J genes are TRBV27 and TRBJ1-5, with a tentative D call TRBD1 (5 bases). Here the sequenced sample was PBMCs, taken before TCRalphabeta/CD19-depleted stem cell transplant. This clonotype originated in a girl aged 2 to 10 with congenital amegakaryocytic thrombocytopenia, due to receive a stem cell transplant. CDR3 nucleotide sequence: TGTGCCAGCCGATTAGGGACCGCCAACCACAATCAGCCCCAGCATTTT. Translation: CASRLGTANHNQPQHF.